This T cell receptor beta chain was captured by sequencing in a study of T cell responses to AZD1222 COVID-19 vaccine. In germline, CDR1 is KGHSH, CDR2 LQKENI. The CDR3 runs 20 residues. V dropped 5 bases and J dropped 0; count of bases not matched to a gene: 21. Produced via immunoSEQ multiplex PCR; TCRdb's table is partial and in-frame only. The repertoire holds roughly 100,000 clones, with roughly 91% as singletons. The receptor was isolated from an adult in good health. Sequences were derived from peripheral blood, sampled on day 0 of AZD1222 vaccination. The chain combines TRBV18 with TRBJ2-7, with TRBD1 matching 8 bases. The CDR3 reads CASSIKNRDRSSPYSYEQYF. CDR3 nucleotides: TGTGCCAGCTCAATAAAGAACCGGGACAGGTCGTCCCCCTACTCCTACGAGCAGTACTTC.